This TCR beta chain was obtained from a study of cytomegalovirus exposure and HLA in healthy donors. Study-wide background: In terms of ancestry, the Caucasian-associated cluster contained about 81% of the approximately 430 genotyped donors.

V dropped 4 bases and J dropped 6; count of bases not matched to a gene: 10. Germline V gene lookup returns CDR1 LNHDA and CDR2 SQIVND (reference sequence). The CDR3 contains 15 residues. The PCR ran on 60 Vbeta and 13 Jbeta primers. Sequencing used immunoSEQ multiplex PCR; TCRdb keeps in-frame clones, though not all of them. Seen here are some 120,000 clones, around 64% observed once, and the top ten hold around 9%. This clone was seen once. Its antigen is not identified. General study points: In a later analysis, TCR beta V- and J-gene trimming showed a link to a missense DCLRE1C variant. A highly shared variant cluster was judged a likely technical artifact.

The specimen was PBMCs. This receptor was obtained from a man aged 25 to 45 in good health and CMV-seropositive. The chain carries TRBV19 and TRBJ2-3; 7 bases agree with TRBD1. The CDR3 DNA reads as TGTGCCAGTAGTAGCGACAGGGTGAGGGTGGATACGCAGTATTTT. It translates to CASSSDRVRVDTQYF. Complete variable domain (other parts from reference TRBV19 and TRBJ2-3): DGGITQSPKYLFRKEGQNVTLSCEQNLNHDAMYWYRQDPGQGLRLIYYSQIVNDFQKGDIAEGYSVSREKKESFPLTVTSAQKNPTAFYLCASSSDRVRVDTQYFGPGTRLTVL.